This T cell receptor beta chain was sequenced for a study of T cells in Graves' hyperthyroidism and ophthalmopathy. Diagnosis relied on clinical symptoms, serum thyroxine and TRAb, thyroid ultrasound and orbital computed tomography. Trimming stripped 6 bases from V and 4 bases from J, with 18 bases between. This CDR3 contains 14 residues. The germline V gene encodes CDR1 DFQATT and CDR2 SNEGSKA (reference sequence). The sample holds many counts of this clonotype. The CDR3 regions of TCR beta were amplified from RNA transcripts. With the HTBI primer set, the TCR CDR3 went through a first round of RT-PCR. TCRdb ran MiXCR on the multiplex PCR reads and lists one entry per CDR3 protein. The top ten hold about 21% of the sample, which has 400,000 or so distinct CDR3 sequences, approximately 14% seen once.

The chain has TRBV20-1 and TRBJ1-1; weak D call: TRBD1 (6 bases). Sequenced sample: blood. The TCR sequence derives from a woman aged 55-75 years with Graves' ophthalmopathy. DNA of the CDR3: TGCAGTGCCCAACGTTCGGAGGGGGGCACTGAAGCTTTCTTT. Its protein product is CSAQRSEGGTEAFF.